This T cell receptor beta chain was identified during a study of shared clonotypes between healthy human individuals. Study-wide results and limits: Sorted-subset sequencing, rarefaction showed, was incomplete despite large depth. The study generally estimated greater richness for naive than memory subsets.

This clone appeared a single time. Its target is not known. Data came from immunoSEQ multiplex PCR; TCRdb stores just in-frame clones and leaves some out. This table holds 2 million to 2.5 million clones, roughly 95% found once. Trimming removed 1 base from V and 5 bases from J, with 18 bases in between. Germline CDR1 is SGHDN and CDR2 is FVKESK. The CDR3 runs 16 residues. The chain couples TRBV14 to TRBJ2-7; D possibly corresponds to TRBD1 (6 bases). The source material was naive CD4+ T cells sorted from blood. Described subset: CD45RA+ positively selected. The receptor was isolated from a man younger than 35 in good health. The CDR3 loop is CASSQGVSTGSNEQYF. In nucleotides, the CDR3 is TGTGCCAGCAGCCAAGGTGTGAGTACAGGGAGCAACGAGCAGTACTTC.